These 7 T cell receptor beta chains share one sample of origin, sequenced in a study of spatial heterogeneity in lung cancer. General study points: Counts of expanded intratumoral alpha and beta TCRs tracked tumor mutation counts.

Their recognized antigens are unknown. A single record per CDR3 protein comes from TCRdb applying MiXCR to the 5' RACE reads. The sample shows approximately 7,000 distinct CDR3 sequences, 10% to 15% of them seen only once. Indicated time point: sample taken at primary tumor resection. This specimen was lung tumor tissue, taken at surgery. Receptor source: a male donor with early-stage non-small cell lung cancer.

V usage is TRBV6-1 and J usage is TRBJ2-3; a possible D gene is TRBD2 (5 bases). Germline assignment: CDR1 MNHNS and CDR2 SASEGT. This CDR3 is 18 amino acids long. The V end lost 2 bases, the J end lost 4 bases, and 22 bases lay between the germline ends. CDR3 DNA: TGTGCCAGCAGTGAAATAAATGGGCCCTCGGTGGGAGCAGATACGCAGTATTTT. This codes for CASSEINGPSVGADTQYF.

Judged by abundance, this clonotype is medium-sized. The rearrangement uses TRBV20-1 and TRBJ2-7, with a tentative D call TRBD1 (5 bases). The V end lost 5 bases, the J end lost 3 bases, and 14 bases lay between the germline ends. Germline lookup yields CDR1 DFQATT and CDR2 SNEGSKA (reference sequence). The CDR3 has 13 amino acids. CDR3 sequence reads: CSASLPGNYEQYV. Here the CDR3 DNA reads TGCAGTGCTTCCTTGCCAGGGAACTACGAGCAGTACGTC.

The V gene is TRBV10-3, the J gene TRBJ2-1; no firm D call. Per the germline V gene, CDR1 is ENHRY and CDR2 is SYGVKD. V was trimmed by 0 bases and J by 2 bases, leaving 11 bases between them. CDR3 length: 16 amino acids. The CDR3 protein is CAISESAQIPYNEQFF. The DNA for the CDR3 is TGTGCCATCAGTGAGTCGGCGCAGATCCCCTACAATGAGCAGTTCTTC.

By share of the sample, this clonotype is medium-sized (0.01 to 0.1%). The J gene is TRBJ2-1, the V gene TRBV6-2 or TRBV6-3, with no clear D. The CDR3 is 13 amino acids. The V end lost 8 bases, the J end lost 0 bases, and 8 bases lay between the germline ends. The germline CDR1 and CDR2 sequences are MNHEY and SVGEGT. CDR3 DNA: TGTGCCAGCGACTCCTTCTCCTACAATGAGCAGTTCTTC. Amino acids: CASDSFSYNEQFF.

This clonotype was recorded at least ten times. The chain joins TRBV20-1 to TRBJ2-5; D gene unclear. Per germline, CDR1 DFQATT and CDR2 SNEGSKA (reference sequence). This CDR3 region has 13 residues. With 2 bases removed from V and 5 bases from J, the gap between germline ends came to 12 bases. The CDR3 spells CSARQVGVETQYF. The CDR3 DNA is TGCAGTGCTAGACAGGTCGGAGTCGAGACCCAGTACTTC.

This clonotype came up many times. The chain has TRBV20-1 and TRBJ1-6, with a weak D call TRBD1 (5 bases). The V end was cut by 0 bases, the J end by 7 bases, with 13 bases between. The CDR3 covers 15 residues. Germline V CDR1 and CDR2: DFQATT, SNEGSKA (reference sequence). CDR3 amino acids: CSARDRTGLNSPLHF. CDR3 DNA sequence: TGCAGTGCTAGAGATCGAACGGGGCTCAATTCACCCCTCCACTTT.

This clonotype was detected many times. The chain joins TRBV5-1 to TRBJ2-3; D possibly corresponds to TRBD1 (6 bases). The CDR3 runs to 14 residues. V shed 4 bases and J shed 5 bases, with 14 bases lying between them. Germline CDR1 SGHRS, CDR2 YFSETQ. This chain's CDR3 is CASSLGTTGDTQYF. CDR3 DNA: TGCGCCAGCAGCCTTGGGACAACAGGAGATACGCAGTATTTT.